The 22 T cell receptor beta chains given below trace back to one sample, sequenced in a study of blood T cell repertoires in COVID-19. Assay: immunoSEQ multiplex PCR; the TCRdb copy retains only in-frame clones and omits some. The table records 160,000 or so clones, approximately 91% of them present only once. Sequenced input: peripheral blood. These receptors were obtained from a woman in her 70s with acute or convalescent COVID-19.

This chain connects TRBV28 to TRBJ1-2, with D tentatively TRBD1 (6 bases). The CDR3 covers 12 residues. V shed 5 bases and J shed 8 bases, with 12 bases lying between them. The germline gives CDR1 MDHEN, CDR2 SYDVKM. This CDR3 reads CASSINRVGYTF. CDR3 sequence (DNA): TGTGCCAGCAGTATCAACAGGGTCGGCTACACCTTC.

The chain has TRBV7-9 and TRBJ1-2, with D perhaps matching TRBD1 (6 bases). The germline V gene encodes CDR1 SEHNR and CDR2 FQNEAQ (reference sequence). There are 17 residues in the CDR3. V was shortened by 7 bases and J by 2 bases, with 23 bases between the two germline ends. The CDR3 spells CASIRMGRGGVNYGYTF. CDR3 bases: TGTGCCAGCATCAGAATGGGCAGGGGCGGCGTGAACTATGGCTACACCTTC.

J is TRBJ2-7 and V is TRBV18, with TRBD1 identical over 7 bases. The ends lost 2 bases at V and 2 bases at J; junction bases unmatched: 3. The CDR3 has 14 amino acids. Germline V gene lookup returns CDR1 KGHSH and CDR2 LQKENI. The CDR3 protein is CASSPRQGTYEQYF. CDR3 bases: TGTGCCAGCTCACCAAGACAGGGAACCTACGAGCAGTACTTC.

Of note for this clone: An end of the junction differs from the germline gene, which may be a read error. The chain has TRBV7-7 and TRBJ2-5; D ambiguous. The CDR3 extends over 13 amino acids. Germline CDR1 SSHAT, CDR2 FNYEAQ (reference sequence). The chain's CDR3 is CASSYTLLETQYF. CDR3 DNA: TGTGCTAGCAGCTACACCCTCTTAGAGACCCAGTACTTC.

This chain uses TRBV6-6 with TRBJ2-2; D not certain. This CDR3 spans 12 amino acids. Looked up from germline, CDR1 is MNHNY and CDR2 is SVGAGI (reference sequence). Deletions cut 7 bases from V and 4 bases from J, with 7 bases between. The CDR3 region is CASNSGTGELFF. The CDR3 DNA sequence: TGTGCCAGCAATTCAGGCACCGGGGAGCTGTTTTTT.

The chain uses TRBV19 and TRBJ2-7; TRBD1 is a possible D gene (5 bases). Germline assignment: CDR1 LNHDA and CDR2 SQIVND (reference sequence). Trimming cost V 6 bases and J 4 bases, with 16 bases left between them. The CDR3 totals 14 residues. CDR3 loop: CASRKSQDTYEQYF. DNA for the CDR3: TGTGCCAGTAGGAAGTCTCAGGACACTTACGAGCAGTACTTC.

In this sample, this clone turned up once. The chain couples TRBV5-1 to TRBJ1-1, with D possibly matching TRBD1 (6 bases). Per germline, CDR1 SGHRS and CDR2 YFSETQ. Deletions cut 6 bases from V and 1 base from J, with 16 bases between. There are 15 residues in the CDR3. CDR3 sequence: CASTFTTQGNTEAFF. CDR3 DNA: TGCGCCAGCACCTTTACAACACAGGGGAACACTGAAGCTTTCTTT.

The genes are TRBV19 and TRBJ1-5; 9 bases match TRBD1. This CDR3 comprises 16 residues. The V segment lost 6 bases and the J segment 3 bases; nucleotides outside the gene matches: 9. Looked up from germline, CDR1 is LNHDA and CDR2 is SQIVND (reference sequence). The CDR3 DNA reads TGTGCCAGTAGGCCGACGAACAGGGGGCTCAATCAGCCCCAGCATTTT. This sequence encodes CASRPTNRGLNQPQHF.

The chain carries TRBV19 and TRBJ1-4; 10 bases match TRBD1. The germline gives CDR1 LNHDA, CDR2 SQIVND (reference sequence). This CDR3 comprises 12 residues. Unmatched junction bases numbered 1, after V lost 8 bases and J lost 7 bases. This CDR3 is CASRDRGEKLFF. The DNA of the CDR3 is TGTGCCAGTCGGGACAGGGGTGAAAAACTGTTTTTT.

CDR3 DNA: TGTGCCAGCAGACCCCTGGGTGCTAGCGGGGACTACGAGCAGTACTTC. Its translation is CASRPLGASGDYEQYF. The chain carries TRBV27 and TRBJ2-7; 9 nucleotides match TRBD2. The V and J ends lost 6 bases and 3 bases, in that order; junction bases with no gene match: 12. Germline V gene lookup returns CDR1 MNHEY and CDR2 SMNVEV (reference sequence). The CDR3 extends over 16 amino acids.

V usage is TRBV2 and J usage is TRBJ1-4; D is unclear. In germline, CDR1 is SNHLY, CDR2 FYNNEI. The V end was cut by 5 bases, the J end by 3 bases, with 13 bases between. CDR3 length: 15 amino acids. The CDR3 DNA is TGTGCCAGCAGTCCCGACATGGGAGCTAATGAAAAACTGTTTTTT. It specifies CASSPDMGANEKLFF. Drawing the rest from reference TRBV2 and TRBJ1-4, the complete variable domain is EPEVTQTPSHQVTQMGQEVILRCVPISNHLYFYWYRQILGQKVEFLVSFYNNEISEKSEIFDDQFSVERPDGSNFTLKIRSTKLEDSAMYFCASSPDMGANEKLFFGSGTQLSVL.

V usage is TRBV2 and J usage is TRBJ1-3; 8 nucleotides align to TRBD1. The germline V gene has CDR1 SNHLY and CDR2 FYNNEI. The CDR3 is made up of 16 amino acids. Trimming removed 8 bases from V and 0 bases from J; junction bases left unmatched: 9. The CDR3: CASGGGQDFSGNTIYF. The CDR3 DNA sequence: TGTGCCAGCGGGGGGGGACAGGACTTCTCTGGAAACACCATATATTTT.

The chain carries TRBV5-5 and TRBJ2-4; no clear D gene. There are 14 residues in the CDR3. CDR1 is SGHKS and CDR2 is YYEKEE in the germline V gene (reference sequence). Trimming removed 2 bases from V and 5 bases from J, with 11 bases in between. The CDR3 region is CASSLSTGENIQYF. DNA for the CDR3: TGTGCCAGCAGCTTATCTACCGGAGAAAACATTCAGTACTTC.

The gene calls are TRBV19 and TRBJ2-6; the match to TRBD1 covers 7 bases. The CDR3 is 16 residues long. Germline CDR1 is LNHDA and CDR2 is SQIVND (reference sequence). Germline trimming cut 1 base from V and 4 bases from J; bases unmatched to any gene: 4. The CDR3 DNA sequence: TGTGCCAGTAGTATAGTACAGGGGTCCGGGGCCAACGTCCTGACTTTC. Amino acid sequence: CASSIVQGSGANVLTF. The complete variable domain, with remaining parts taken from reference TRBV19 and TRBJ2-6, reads DGGITQSPKYLFRKEGQNVTLSCEQNLNHDAMYWYRQDPGQGLRLIYYSQIVNDFQKGDIAEGYSVSREKKESFPLTVTSAQKNPTAFYLCASSIVQGSGANVLTFGAGSRLTVL.

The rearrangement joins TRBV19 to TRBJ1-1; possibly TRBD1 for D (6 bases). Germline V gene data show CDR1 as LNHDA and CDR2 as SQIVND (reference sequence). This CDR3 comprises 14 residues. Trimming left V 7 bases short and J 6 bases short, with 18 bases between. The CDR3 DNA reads TGTGCCAGTACCCAGACAGGAGGATTTGCTGAAGCTTTCTTT. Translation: CASTQTGGFAEAFF. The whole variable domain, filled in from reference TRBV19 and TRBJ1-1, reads DGGITQSPKYLFRKEGQNVTLSCEQNLNHDAMYWYRQDPGQGLRLIYYSQIVNDFQKGDIAEGYSVSREKKESFPLTVTSAQKNPTAFYLCASTQTGGFAEAFFGQGTRLTVV.

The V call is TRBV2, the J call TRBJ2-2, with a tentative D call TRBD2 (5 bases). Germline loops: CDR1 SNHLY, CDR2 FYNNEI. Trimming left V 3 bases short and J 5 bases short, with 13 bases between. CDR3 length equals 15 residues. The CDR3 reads CASSEASPGTGELFF. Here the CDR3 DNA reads TGTGCCAGCAGTGAGGCAAGTCCGGGGACCGGGGAGCTGTTTTTT.

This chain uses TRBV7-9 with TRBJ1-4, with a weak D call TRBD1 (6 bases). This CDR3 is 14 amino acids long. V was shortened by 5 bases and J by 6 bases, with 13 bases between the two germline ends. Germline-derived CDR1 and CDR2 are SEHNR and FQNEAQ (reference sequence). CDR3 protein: CASSRQEVDEKLFF. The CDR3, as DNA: TGTGCCAGCAGCCGACAGGAGGTGGATGAAAAACTGTTTTTT.

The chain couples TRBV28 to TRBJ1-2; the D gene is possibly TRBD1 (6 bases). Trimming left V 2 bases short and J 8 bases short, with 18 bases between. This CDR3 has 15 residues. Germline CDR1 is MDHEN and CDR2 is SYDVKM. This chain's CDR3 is CASSLMAGVGRGYTF. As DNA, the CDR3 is TGTGCCAGCAGTTTAATGGCAGGGGTAGGACGAGGCTACACCTTC.

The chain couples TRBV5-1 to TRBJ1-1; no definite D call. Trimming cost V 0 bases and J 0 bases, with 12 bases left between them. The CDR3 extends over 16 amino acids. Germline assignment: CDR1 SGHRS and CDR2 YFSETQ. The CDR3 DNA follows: TGCGCCAGCAGCTTGGGGCAGGTTTACATGAACACTGAAGCTTTCTTT. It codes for CASSLGQVYMNTEAFF.

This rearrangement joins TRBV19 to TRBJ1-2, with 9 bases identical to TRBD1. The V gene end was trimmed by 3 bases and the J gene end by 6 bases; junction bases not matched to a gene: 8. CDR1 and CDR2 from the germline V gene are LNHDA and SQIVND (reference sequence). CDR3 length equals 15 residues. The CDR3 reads CASSIPPTGGNGYTF. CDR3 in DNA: TGTGCCAGTAGTATCCCACCGACAGGGGGGAATGGCTACACCTTC.

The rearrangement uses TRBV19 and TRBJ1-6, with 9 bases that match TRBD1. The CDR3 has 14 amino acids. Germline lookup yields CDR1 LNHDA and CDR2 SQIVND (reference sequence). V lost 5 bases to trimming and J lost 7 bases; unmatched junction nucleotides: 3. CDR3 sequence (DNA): TGTGCCAGTAGTGATGACAGGGGGAATTCACCCCTCCACTTT. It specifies CASSDDRGNSPLHF.

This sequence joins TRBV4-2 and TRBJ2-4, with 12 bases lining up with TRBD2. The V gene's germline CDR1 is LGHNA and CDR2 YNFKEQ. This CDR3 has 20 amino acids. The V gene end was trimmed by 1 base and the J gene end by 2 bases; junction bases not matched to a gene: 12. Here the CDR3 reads CASSQVPLAGGLSSKNIQYF. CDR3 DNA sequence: TGTGCCAGCAGCCAAGTACCGCTAGCGGGGGGGCTTTCGTCCAAAAACATTCAGTACTTC.